This T cell receptor beta chain is drawn from a study of blood T cell repertoires in COVID-19. As for the study in general: COVID-19 samples, acute and convalescent, were from the United States, Italy and Spain. Nucleic acid was either cDNA or gDNA, and it came from T cells, B-cell-depleted T cells, or PBMCs.

Germline-derived CDR1 and CDR2 are SGHKS and YYEKEE (reference sequence). The CDR3 contains 19 residues. V dropped 2 bases and J dropped 1; count of bases not matched to a gene: 9. Under the authors' procedure: By means of reference gene primer amplification, nucleated cell counts were estimated. Sequenced by immunoSEQ multiplex PCR; TCRdb stores in-frame clones only, minus some. V, J and clone size are taken as reported in that table, and D and trimming were inferred from the DNA itself. The repertoire includes roughly 100,000 clones, 87% of them detected once, and 2.5% to 3.5% sits in the top ten. The sequencing input was peripheral blood. The rearrangement uses TRBV5-5 and TRBJ2-6; TRBD1 matches at 10 bases. The origin of this receptor is a man aged 45-65 years in a cohort sampled during active COVID-19. CDR3 bases: TGTGCCAGCAGCTTTTTGGGACAGGGGAAATTTTCTGGGGCCAACGTCCTGACTTTC. This codes for CASSFLGQGKFSGANVLTF.